This TCR beta chain was recorded in a study of cytomegalovirus exposure and HLA in healthy donors. This PCR relied on a set of 60 Vbeta primers and 13 Jbeta primers. Clones were read by immunoSEQ multiplex PCR, and TCRdb kept only the in-frame ones, dropping some. The sample carries roughly 86,000 clones, 60% to 80% recorded once. In germline, CDR1 is SEHNR, CDR2 FQNEAQ (reference sequence). The CDR3 totals 14 residues. V was trimmed by 9 bases and J by 1 base, leaving 16 bases between them. What was sequenced was PBMCs. This clonotype was obtained from a man in his sixties in good health and CMV-seronegative. This sequence joins TRBV7-9 and TRBJ2-7, with D possibly TRBD2 on 6 matching bases. CDR3 protein: CASKAAGTSYEQYF. CDR3 sequence (DNA): TGTGCCAGTAAAGCGGCGGGGACTTCCTACGAGCAGTACTTC.